This TCR beta chain is drawn from a study of blood T cell repertoires in COVID-19. About the study: Acute and convalescent COVID-19 specimens originated in the United States, Italy and Spain.

Using immunoSEQ multiplex PCR, the repertoire was profiled, and TCRdb retains in-frame clones only, with some absent. The sample has 330,000 or so clones, less than 90% seen once. Trimming removed 7 bases from V and 4 bases from J; junction bases left unmatched: 9. The germline CDR1 and CDR2 sequences are KGHSY and FQNENV. The CDR3 has 14 residues. The participants were between about 18 and 95 years old and came from under 25 US areas. Allocation to cohorts depended on clinical history reported by the participants. What was sequenced was PBMCs or T cells enriched from blood (not recorded which). V is TRBV16 and J is TRBJ1-1, with 7 nucleotides matching TRBD1. This clonotype was sampled from a woman in her twenties or thirties who had recovered from COVID-19. Here the CDR3 reads CASIPQGDTTEAFF. In nucleotides, the CDR3 is TGTGCCAGCATCCCCCAGGGGGACACCACTGAAGCTTTCTTT.